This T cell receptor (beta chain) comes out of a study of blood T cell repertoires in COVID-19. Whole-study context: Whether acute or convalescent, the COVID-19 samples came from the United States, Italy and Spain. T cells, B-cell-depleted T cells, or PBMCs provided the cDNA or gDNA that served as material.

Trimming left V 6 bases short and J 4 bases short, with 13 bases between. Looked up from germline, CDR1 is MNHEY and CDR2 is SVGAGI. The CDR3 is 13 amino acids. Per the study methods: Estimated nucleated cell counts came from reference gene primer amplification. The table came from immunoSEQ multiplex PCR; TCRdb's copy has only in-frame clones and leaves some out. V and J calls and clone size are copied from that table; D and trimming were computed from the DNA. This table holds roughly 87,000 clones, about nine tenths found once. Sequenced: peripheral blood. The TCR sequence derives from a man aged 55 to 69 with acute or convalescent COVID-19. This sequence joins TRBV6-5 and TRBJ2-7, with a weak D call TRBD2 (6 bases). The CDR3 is CASSGGPSYEQYF. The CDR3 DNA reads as TGTGCCAGCAGCGGGGGACCCTCATACGAGCAGTACTTC.